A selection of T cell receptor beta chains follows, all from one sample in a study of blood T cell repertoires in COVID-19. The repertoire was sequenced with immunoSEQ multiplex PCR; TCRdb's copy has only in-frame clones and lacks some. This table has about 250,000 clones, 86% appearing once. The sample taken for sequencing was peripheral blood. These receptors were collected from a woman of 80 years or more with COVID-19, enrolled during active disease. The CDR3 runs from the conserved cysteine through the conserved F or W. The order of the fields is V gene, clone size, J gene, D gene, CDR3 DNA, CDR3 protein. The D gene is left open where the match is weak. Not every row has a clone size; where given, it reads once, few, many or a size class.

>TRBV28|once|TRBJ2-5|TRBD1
TGTGCCAGCAGTTTTTCGGGACAGGGGGCAGAGACCCAGTACTTC
CASSFSGQGAETQYF
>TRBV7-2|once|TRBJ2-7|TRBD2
TGTGCCAGCAGAGTAGCGGGGGGCTACGAGCAGTACTTC
CASRVAGGYEQYF
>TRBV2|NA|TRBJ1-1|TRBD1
TGTGCCAGCAGTAACCGACAGGGATCGGTAGCTGAAGCTTTCTTT
CASSNRQGSVAEAFF
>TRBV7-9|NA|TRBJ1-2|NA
TGTGCCGGCGGGGAGGGCTATGGCTACACCTTC
CAGGEGYGYTF
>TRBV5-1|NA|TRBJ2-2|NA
TGCGCCAGCAGCTTCACAGGGACCGGGACGGTGAACACCGGGGAGCTGTTTTTT
CASSFTGTGTVNTGELFF
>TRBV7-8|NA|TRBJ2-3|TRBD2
TGTGCCAGCAGCCCTCGACTAGCGGGGGGGGGTGGCACAGATACGCAGTATTTT
CASSPRLAGGGGTDTQYF
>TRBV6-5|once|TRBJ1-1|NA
TGTGCCAGCAGTTACGTTCGGGGAGGCACTGAAGCTTTCTTT
CASSYVRGGTEAFF
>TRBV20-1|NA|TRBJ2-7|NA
TGCAGTGCCCTGGGACTTCTACAGCAGTACTTC
CSALGLLQQYF
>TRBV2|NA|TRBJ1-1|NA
TGTGCCAGCGCAGACGGGATGAACACTGAAGCTTTCTTT
CASADGMNTEAFF
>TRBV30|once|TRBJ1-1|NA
TGTGCCTGGCTTCCTGGAGTAGGAGGGGACACTGAAGCTTTCTTT
CAWLPGVGGDTEAFF
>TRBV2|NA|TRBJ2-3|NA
TGTGCCAGCAGTAAATCTGGACTACTAGGCACAGATACGCAGTATTTT
CASSKSGLLGTDTQYF
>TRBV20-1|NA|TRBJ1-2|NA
TGCAGCGCCCGAAGGGGGTCCGGCTACACCTTC
CSARRGSGYTF
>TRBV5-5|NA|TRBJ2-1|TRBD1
TGTGCCAGCAACCGGGACAGGGTCGACAATGAGCAGTTCTTC
CASNRDRVDNEQFF
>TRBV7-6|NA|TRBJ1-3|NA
TGTGCCAGCAGCCAAACGAACTCTCAGGGGCTCGGTGGAAACACCATATATTTT
CASSQTNSQGLGGNTIYF
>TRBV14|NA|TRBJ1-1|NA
TGTGCCAGCAGCCCGGGAGTCAAGAACACTGAAGCTTTCTTT
CASSPGVKNTEAFF
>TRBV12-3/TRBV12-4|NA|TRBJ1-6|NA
TGTGCCAGCAGTGGTCGGAATTCACCCCTCCACTTT
CASSGRNSPLHF
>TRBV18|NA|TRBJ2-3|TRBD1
TGTGCCAGCTCAATAATCGCGGGACAGGGGGGCACAGATACGCAGTATTTT
CASSIIAGQGGTDTQYF
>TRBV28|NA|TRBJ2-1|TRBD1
TGTGCCAGCGCCACTGCGTCAGGACAGGGATACAATGAGCAGTTCTTC
CASATASGQGYNEQFF
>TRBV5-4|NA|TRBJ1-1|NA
TGTGCCACCCGGGGGACGAACACTGAAGCTTTCTTT
CATRGTNTEAFF
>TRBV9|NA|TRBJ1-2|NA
TGTGCCAGCTCCGAGGGGGGGGAGCTCTTACGAGGCTACACCTTC
CASSEGGELLRGYTF
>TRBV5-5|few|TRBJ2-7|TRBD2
TGTGCCAGCAGCTCGGGACTAGCGGCCTACGAGCAGTACTTC
CASSSGLAAYEQYF
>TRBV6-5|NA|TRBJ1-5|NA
TGTGCCAGCAGTTACTCGAAGGTGCGGGGGGATCAGCCCCAGCATTTT
CASSYSKVRGDQPQHF
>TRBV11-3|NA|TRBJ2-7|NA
TGTGCCAGCAGCCCTGATGAGGGCGAGCAGTACTTC
CASSPDEGEQYF
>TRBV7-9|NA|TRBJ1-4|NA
TGTGCCAGCAGCTTATGGGGCCAGGCTTCTAATGAAAAACTGTTTTTT
CASSLWGQASNEKLFF
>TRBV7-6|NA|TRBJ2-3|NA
TGTGCCAGCAGCTTAGCCGGGCAGGGGAGCGGCACAGATACGCAGTATTTT
CASSLAGQGSGTDTQYF
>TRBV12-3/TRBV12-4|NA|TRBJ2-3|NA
TGTGCCAGCAGGTCAAGCACAGATACGCAGTATTTT
CASRSSTDTQYF
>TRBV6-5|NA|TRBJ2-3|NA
TGTGCCAGCAGCCGGACTCTCACAGATACGCAGTATTTT
CASSRTLTDTQYF
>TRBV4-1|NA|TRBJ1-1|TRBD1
TGCGCCAGCAGCCAAACAGGGGTGAACACTGAAGCTTTCTTT
CASSQTGVNTEAFF
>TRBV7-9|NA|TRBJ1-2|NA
TGTGCCAGCAGCTATCCATGGGGCGACGGCTACACCTTC
CASSYPWGDGYTF
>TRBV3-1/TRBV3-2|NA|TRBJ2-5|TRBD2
TGTGCCAGCAGCGAGGCGGGGGGACAAGAGACCCAGTACTTC
CASSEAGGQETQYF
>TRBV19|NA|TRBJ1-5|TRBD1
TGTGCCAGTAGTACACCGGGACAGGGGGCGAGACAGCCCCAGCATTTT
CASSTPGQGARQPQHF
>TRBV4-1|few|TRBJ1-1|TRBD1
TGCGCCAGCCGACCAGGGGGGATGAACACTGAAGCTTTCTTT
CASRPGGMNTEAFF